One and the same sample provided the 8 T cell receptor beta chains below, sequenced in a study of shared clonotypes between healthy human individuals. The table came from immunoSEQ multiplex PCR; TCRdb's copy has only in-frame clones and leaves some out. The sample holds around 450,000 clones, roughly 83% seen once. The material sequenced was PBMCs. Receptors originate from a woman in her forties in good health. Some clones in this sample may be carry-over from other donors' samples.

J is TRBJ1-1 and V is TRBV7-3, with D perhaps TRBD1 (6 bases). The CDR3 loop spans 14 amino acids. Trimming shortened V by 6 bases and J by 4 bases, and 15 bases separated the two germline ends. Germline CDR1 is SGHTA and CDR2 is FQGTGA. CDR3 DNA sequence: TGTGCCAGCAGGTCGGGGGGCCAGGGCACTGAAGCTTTCTTT. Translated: CASRSGGQGTEAFF.

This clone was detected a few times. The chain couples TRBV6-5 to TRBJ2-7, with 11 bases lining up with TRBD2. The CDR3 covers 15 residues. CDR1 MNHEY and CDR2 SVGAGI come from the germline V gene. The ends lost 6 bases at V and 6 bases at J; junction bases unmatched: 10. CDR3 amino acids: CASSSFTSGSSEQYF. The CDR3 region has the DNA TGTGCCAGCAGCTCTTTTACTAGCGGGAGTTCCGAGCAGTACTTC.

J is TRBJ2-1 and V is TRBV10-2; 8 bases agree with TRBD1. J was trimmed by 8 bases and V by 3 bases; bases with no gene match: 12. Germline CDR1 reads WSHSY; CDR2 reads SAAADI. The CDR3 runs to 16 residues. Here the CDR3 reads CASSDPGGPNRDEQFF. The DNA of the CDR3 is TGCGCCAGCAGTGACCCAGGGGGCCCTAACCGCGATGAGCAGTTCTTC.

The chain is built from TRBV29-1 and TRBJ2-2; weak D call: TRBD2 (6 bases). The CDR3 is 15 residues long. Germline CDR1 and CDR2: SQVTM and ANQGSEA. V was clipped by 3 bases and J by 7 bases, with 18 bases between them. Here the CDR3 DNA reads TGCAGCGTTGAGAGGGCCGGGCCGGGGGACGGGGAGCTGTTTTTT. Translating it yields CSVERAGPGDGELFF.

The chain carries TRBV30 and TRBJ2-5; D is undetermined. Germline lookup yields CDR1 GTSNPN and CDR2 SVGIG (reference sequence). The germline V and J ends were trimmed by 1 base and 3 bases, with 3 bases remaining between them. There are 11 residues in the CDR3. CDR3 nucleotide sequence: TGTGCCTGGAGTGGAAAAGAGACCCAGTACTTC. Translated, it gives CAWSGKETQYF.

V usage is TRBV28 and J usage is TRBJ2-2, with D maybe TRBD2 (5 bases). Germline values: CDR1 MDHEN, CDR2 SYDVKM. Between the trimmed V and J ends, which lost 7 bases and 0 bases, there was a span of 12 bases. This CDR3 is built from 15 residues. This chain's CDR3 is CASKGRQTNTGELFF. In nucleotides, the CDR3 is TGTGCCAGCAAAGGGAGACAAACGAACACCGGGGAGCTGTTTTTT.

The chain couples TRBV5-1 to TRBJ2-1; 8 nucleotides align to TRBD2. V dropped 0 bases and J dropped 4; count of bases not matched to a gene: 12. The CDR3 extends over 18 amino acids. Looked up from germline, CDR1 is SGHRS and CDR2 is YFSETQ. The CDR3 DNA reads TGCGCCAGCAGCTTGGAGGGCGGGAGGCCCCCGCCTTACAATGAGCAGTTCTTC. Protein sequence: CASSLEGGRPPPYNEQFF.

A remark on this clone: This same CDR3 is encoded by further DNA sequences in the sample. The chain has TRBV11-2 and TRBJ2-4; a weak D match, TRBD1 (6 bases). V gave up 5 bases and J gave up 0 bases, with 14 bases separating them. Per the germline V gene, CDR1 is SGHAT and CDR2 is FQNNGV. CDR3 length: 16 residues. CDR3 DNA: TGTGCCAGCAGCCCCTACAGGGTCGGAGCCAAAAACATTCAGTACTTC. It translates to CASSPYRVGAKNIQYF.